The 2 T cell receptor beta chains below all came from one sample that was sequenced in a study of CD8 T cells in ankylosing spondylitis. One entry per CDR3 protein, called by TCRdb with MiXCR from the 5' RACE reads. The sample lists some 250,000 distinct CDR3 sequences; roughly a quarter were seen once. The sequencing input was blood, either unsorted or a sorted T cell fraction (not recorded which). The receptors shown here come from a male donor with ankylosing spondylitis or in good health (not recorded which).

This clonotype has only a few counts. The V gene is TRBV7-2, the J gene TRBJ2-1, with D maybe TRBD2 (6 bases). V dropped 2 bases and J dropped 9 bases, with 11 bases sitting between them. This CDR3 region has 13 residues. Per the germline V gene, CDR1 is SGHTA and CDR2 is FQGNSA. The chain's CDR3 is CASSLPTSTEQFF. CDR3 nucleotides: TGTGCCAGCAGCTTACCGACTAGTACTGAGCAGTTCTTC.

This clonotype occurred many times. The gene calls are TRBV5-1 and TRBJ1-3, with TRBD1 matching over 8 bases. The CDR3 runs 14 residues. Per germline, CDR1 SGHRS and CDR2 YFSETQ. V gave up 3 bases and J gave up 4 bases; unmatched junction bases: 3. CDR3 DNA: TGCGCCAGCAGCTCAGGGACAGGCGGAAACACCATATATTTT. Translation gives CASSSGTGGNTIYF.